Each of the 5 T cell receptor beta chains below was sequenced from the same sample in a study of tumor-infiltrating lymphocytes in localized non-small cell lung cancer. Data came from immunoSEQ multiplex PCR; TCRdb stores just in-frame clones and leaves some out. Of about 16,000 clones listed, about 65% are singletons. The sequenced material came from lung tumor tissue. These receptors all stem from a human donor with non-small cell lung cancer.

This clone was seen just once. The rearrangement joins TRBV7-8 to TRBJ1-1; D is possibly TRBD1 (5 bases). Germline assignment: CDR1 SGHVS and CDR2 FQNEAQ. Trimming took 6 bases from V and 1 from J, leaving 9 bases between them. This CDR3 is 13 amino acids long. The CDR3 sequence: CASSSGGNTEAFF. CDR3 bases: TGTGCCAGCAGTTCCGGGGGGAACACTGAAGCTTTCTTT.

This chain links TRBV30 with TRBJ2-1; possible D gene TRBD2, 5 bases. Germline V gene data show CDR1 as GTSNPN and CDR2 as SVGIG (reference sequence). The germline V and J ends were trimmed by 3 bases and 8 bases, with 11 bases remaining between them. The CDR3 length is 12 residues. The CDR3 loop is CAWSPTSHEQFF. The CDR3 DNA reads as TGTGCCTGGAGCCCTACTAGTCATGAGCAGTTCTTC.

This chain uses TRBV28 with TRBJ1-3; 7 bases map to TRBD1. V gave up 6 bases and J gave up 0 bases; unmatched junction bases: 8. The germline V gene encodes CDR1 MDHEN and CDR2 SYDVKM. This CDR3 has 16 amino acids. This chain's CDR3 is CASSMTGTFSGNTIYF. CDR3 coding DNA: TGTGCCAGCAGCATGACAGGGACCTTCTCTGGAAACACCATATATTTT.

The chain recombines TRBV27 with TRBJ2-7; TRBD1 matches at 11 bases. The V gene's germline CDR1 is MNHEY and CDR2 SMNVEV (reference sequence). The CDR3 extends over 16 amino acids. After removal of 4 bases from V and 4 bases from J, the junction contained 9 bases not matched to a gene. CDR3 in amino acids: CASSSPRTGGEYEQYF. CDR3 bases: TGTGCCAGCAGTTCGCCCCGGACAGGGGGCGAATACGAGCAGTACTTC.

This chain connects TRBV19 to TRBJ2-3; D gene unclear. The CDR3 length is 15 residues. Deletions cut 2 bases from V and 0 bases from J, with 9 bases between. Looked up from germline, CDR1 is LNHDA and CDR2 is SQIVND (reference sequence). This chain's CDR3 is CASSIPSASTDTQYF. In nucleotides, the CDR3 is TGTGCCAGTAGTATACCCTCGGCTAGCACAGATACGCAGTATTTT. Based on the CDR3 plus reference TRBV19 and TRBJ2-3, the full variable domain is DGGITQSPKYLFRKEGQNVTLSCEQNLNHDAMYWYRQDPGQGLRLIYYSQIVNDFQKGDIAEGYSVSREKKESFPLTVTSAQKNPTAFYLCASSIPSASTDTQYFGPGTRLTVL.